What follows describes a single TCR beta chain. Antigen specificity is unknown. Time point given: blood 2 weeks post-SBRT. The treatment is: 15 Gy SBRT to primary tumor, nephrectomy 4 weeks later. The CDR3 has 15 amino acids. Germline loops: CDR1 SGHRS, CDR2 YFSETQ. V lost 1 base, J lost 2 bases, and 7 bases lay in between. The data belong to a study of radiation and T cells in renal cell carcinoma. The study, taken as a whole, reports: Without pretreatment biopsies, baseline tumor clonotype presence was undetermined.

The table came from immunoSEQ multiplex PCR; TCRdb's copy has only in-frame clones and leaves some out. The repertoire includes roughly 130,000 clones, 75% to 90% of them detected once, and approximately 2% sits in the top ten. Sequences were derived from blood, sampled from a patient whose treatment included radiotherapy and nephrectomy. The receptor comes from a woman aged 55-69 years with renal cell carcinoma. V usage is TRBV5-1 and J usage is TRBJ2-6; D might be TRBD1 (5 bases). The CDR3 sequence is CASSLRGPGANVLTF. In DNA form, the CDR3 reads TGCGCCAGCAGCTTGAGGGGTCCTGGGGCCAACGTCCTGACTTTC.